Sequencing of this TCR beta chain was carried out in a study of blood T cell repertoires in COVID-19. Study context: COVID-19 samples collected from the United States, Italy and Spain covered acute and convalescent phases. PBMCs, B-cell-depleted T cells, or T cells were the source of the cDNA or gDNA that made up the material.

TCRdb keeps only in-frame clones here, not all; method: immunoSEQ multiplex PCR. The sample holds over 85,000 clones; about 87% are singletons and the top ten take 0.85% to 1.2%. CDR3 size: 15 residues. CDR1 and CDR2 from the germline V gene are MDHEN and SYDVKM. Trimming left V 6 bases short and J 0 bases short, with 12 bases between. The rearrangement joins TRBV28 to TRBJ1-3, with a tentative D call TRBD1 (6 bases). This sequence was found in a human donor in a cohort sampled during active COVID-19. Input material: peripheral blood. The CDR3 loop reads CASSSGVPSGNTIYF. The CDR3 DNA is TGTGCCAGCAGCTCAGGGGTCCCCTCTGGAAACACCATATATTTT.